Below are 9 T cell receptor beta chains sequenced from a single sample in a study of shared clonotypes between healthy human individuals. Here immunoSEQ multiplex PCR was the method, and the copy in TCRdb shows in-frame clones only, minus some. Here the sample spans 2 million to 2.5 million clones, about 92% being singletons. Naive CD8 cells lacked CD45RO, underwent positive selection for CCR7 and left out terminally differentiated effector memory CD45RA+ cells. The sequenced sample consisted of naive CD8+ T cells from PBMCs. The receptors were gathered from a man between 18 and 35 years old in good health. Some clones in this sample may be carry-over from other donors' samples.

This clone has only a few counts. The chain uses TRBV14 and TRBJ2-2; TRBD1 aligns across 7 bases. J lost 1 base, V lost 3 bases, and 11 bases had no gene match. The CDR3 contains 18 residues. From germline, CDR1 is SGHDN and CDR2 FVKESK. This chain's CDR3 is CASSQRVPDRMNTGELFF. CDR3 sequence (DNA): TGTGCCAGCAGCCAGAGGGTGCCGGACAGGATGAACACCGGGGAGCTGTTTTTT.

The DNA of the CDR3 is TGTGCCAGCAGCTCTGGGAGGGGTGTAACAGATACGCAGTATTTT. Amino acid sequence: CASSSGRGVTDTQYF. This chain uses TRBV9 with TRBJ2-3; 7 bases are shared with TRBD2. The CDR3 is 15 residues long. Germline-derived CDR1 and CDR2 are SGDLS and YYNGEE. J lost 3 bases, V lost 4 bases, and 8 bases had no gene match.

The chain links TRBV19 to TRBJ1-1; D call uncertain. The V end lost 3 bases, the J end lost 3 bases, and 8 bases lay between the germline ends. Germline lookup yields CDR1 LNHDA and CDR2 SQIVND (reference sequence). The CDR3 length is 13 residues. Written as DNA, the CDR3 is TGTGCCAGTAGTATTAATCTGGACACTGAAGCTTTCTTT. Translating it yields CASSINLDTEAFF.

The rearrangement uses TRBV19 and TRBJ2-1, with 11 nucleotides matching TRBD1. The germline V gene encodes CDR1 LNHDA and CDR2 SQIVND (reference sequence). The CDR3 loop spans 15 amino acids. V was clipped by 10 bases and J by 6 bases; unmatched bases: 11. CDR3 protein: CATGQGALWGNEQFF. The CDR3 nucleotides are TGTGCCACAGGACAGGGGGCACTTTGGGGCAATGAGCAGTTCTTC.

V usage is TRBV15 and J usage is TRBJ1-5, with D uncertain. Germline V gene sequence: CDR1 LNHNV, CDR2 YYDKDF (reference sequence). This CDR3 is 13 amino acids long. Trimming removed 1 base at V and 6 bases at J, with 7 bases between. Here the CDR3 DNA reads TGTGCCACCAGCAGAGGAGGGCGTCAGCCCCAGCATTTT. Residues: CATSRGGRQPQHF.

The chain is built from TRBV13 and TRBJ2-4, with TRBD2 matching over 7 bases. CDR3 length: 16 residues. Germline V gene sequence: CDR1 PRHDT, CDR2 FYEKMQ (reference sequence). V dropped 2 bases and J dropped 2; count of bases not matched to a gene: 6. The CDR3 DNA is TGTGCCAGCAGCTTACGGGGAGGGATACCCAAAAACATTCAGTACTTC. This sequence encodes CASSLRGGIPKNIQYF.

The gene calls are TRBV9 and TRBJ2-1; 11 nucleotides align to TRBD2. V trimming: 6 bases; J trimming: 6 bases; junction bases outside the gene matches: 8. CDR1 and CDR2 from the germline V gene are SGDLS and YYNGEE. The CDR3 has 15 amino acids. The CDR3 region has the DNA TGTGCCAGCACCCTCGGGACTAGCGGCCTCAATGAGCAGTTCTTC. Amino acids: CASTLGTSGLNEQFF.

V is TRBV5-1 and J is TRBJ2-7, with a weak D call TRBD2 (6 bases). Trimming removed 2 bases from V and 3 bases from J, with 12 bases in between. The CDR3 sequence is 14 residues long. Looked up from germline, CDR1 is SGHRS and CDR2 is YFSETQ. The CDR3 loop is CASSFFGTLYEQYF. For the CDR3, the DNA is TGCGCCAGCAGCTTCTTTGGGACTCTCTACGAGCAGTACTTC.

V is TRBV27 and J is TRBJ2-1; 7 bases are a match to TRBD2. J was trimmed by 2 bases and V by 0 bases; bases with no gene match: 4. The germline V gene encodes CDR1 MNHEY and CDR2 SMNVEV (reference sequence). This CDR3 contains 16 residues. As DNA, the CDR3 is TGTGCCAGCAGTTTATCGAGCGGGACGGCCTACAATGAGCAGTTCTTC. Protein: CASSLSSGTAYNEQFF.